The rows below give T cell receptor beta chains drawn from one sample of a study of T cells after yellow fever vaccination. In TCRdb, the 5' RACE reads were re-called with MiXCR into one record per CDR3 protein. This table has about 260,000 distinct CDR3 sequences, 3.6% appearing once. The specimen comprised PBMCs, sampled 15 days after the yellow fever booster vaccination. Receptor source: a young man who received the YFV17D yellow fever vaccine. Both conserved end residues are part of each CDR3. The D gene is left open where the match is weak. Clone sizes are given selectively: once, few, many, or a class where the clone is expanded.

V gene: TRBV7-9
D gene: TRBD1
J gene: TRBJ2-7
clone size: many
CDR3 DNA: TGTGCCAGCAGCATAAGACAGGGGCTGGGCGAGCAGTACTTC
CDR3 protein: CASSIRQGLGEQYF

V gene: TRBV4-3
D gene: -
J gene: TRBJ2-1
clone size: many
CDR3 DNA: TGCGCCAGCAGCCCGCAAGGGTACAATGAGCAGTTCTTC
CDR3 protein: CASSPQGYNEQFF

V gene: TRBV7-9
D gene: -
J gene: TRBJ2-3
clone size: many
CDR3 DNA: TGTGCCGTGCGATCGGGGGCAGATACGCAGTATTTT
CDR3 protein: CAVRSGADTQYF

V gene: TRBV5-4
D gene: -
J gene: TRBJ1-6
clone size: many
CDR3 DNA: TGTGCCAGCAGCTTGGTGGGGGCAAGGAATTCACCCCTCCACTTT
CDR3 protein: CASSLVGARNSPLHF

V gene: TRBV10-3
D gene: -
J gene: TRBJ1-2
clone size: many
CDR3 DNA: TGTGCCATCAGTGAGTCTGGGGGGTTGACGGATGGCTACACCTTC
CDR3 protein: CAISESGGLTDGYTF

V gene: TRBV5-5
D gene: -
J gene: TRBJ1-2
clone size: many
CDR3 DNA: TGTGCCAGCAGCTTGGGGGAGGTCCTTAATGGCTACACCTTC
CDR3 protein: CASSLGEVLNGYTF

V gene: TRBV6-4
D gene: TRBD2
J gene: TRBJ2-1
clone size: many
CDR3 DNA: TGTGCCAGCAGTGGCGGGACTAGCGCCGGTAATGAGCAGTTCTTC
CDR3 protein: CASSGGTSAGNEQFF

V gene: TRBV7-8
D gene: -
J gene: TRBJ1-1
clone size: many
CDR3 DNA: TGTGCCAGCAGCTTAATAGGGAACACTGAAGCTTTCTTT
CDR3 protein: CASSLIGNTEAFF

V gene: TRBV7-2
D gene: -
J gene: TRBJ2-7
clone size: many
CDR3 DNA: TGTGCCAGTACCACGGGACGGTCCTACGAGCAGTACTTC
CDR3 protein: CASTTGRSYEQYF

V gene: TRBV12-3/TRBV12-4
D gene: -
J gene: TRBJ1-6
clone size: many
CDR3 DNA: TGTGCCAGCAGTCTTACAGCCTCCTATAATTCACCCCTCCACTTT
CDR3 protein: CASSLTASYNSPLHF

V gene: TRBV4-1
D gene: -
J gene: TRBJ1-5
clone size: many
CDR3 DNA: TGCGCCAGCAGCCAGGCAGGAAGCAATCAGCCCCAGCATTTT
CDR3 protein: CASSQAGSNQPQHF

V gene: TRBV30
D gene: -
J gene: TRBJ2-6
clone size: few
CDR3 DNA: TGTGCCTGGGTCCCGATTTCTGGGGCCAACGTCCTGACTTTC
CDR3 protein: CAWVPISGANVLTF

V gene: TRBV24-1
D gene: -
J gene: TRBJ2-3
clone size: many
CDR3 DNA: TGTGCCACCAGTGATCCGTCTAGCACAGATACGCAGTATTTT
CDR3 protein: CATSDPSSTDTQYF

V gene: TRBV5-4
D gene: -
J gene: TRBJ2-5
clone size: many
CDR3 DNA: TGTGCCAGCAGCTCCGGGGACCAAGAGACCCAGTACTTC
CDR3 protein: CASSSGDQETQYF

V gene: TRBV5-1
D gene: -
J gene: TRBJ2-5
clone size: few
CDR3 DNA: TGCGCCAGCAGCTTGGACCGTTTAGGGAGTGAGACCCAGTACTTC
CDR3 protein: CASSLDRLGSETQYF

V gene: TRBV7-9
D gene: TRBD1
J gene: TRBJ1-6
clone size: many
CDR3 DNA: TGTGCCAGCCGCCGCCCCACAGGGGCCGACTATAATTCACCCCTCCACTTT
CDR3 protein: CASRRPTGADYNSPLHF

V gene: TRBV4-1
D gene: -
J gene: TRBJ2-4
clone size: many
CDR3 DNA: TGCGCCAGCAGCCCGGCCCCACTAGCCAAAAACATTCAGTACTTC
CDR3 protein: CASSPAPLAKNIQYF

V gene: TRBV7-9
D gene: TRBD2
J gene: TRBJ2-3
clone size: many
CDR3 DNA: TGTGCCGGTACCGGGACTAGCGGCTCCACAGATACGCAGTATTTT
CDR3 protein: CAGTGTSGSTDTQYF

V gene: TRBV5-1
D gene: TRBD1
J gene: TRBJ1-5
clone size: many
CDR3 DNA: TGCGCCAGCAGCTTCCTGCCGGGACAGGCTAATCAGCCCCAGCATTTT
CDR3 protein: CASSFLPGQANQPQHF

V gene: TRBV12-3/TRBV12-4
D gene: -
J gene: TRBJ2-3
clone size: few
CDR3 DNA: TGTGCCAGCAGTTTCTCCGGGGGCGCTGGCACAGATACGCAGTATTTT
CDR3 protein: CASSFSGGAGTDTQYF

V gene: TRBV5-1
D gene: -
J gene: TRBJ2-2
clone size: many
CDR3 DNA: TGCGCCAGCAGCTCACTACGGATTAACACCGGGGAGCTGTTTTTT
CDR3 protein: CASSSLRINTGELFF

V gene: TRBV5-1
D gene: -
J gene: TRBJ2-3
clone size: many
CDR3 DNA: TGCGCCAGCAGCTTGGTTTCGCAGGCGGGAGATACGCAGTATTTT
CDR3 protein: CASSLVSQAGDTQYF

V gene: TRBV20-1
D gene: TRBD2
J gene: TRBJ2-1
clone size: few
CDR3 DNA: TGCAGTCTACCGCGGAGCGGGGGGACGCTATACAATGAGCAGTTCTTC
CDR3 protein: CSLPRSGGTLYNEQFF

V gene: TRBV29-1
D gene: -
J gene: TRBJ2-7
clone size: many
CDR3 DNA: TGCAGCGCCTGGACAAGGGGCTCCTACGAGCAGTACTTC
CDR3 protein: CSAWTRGSYEQYF

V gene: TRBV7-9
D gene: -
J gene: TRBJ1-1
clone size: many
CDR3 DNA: TGTGCCAGCAGCCGTAGCGACGGGGGCACTGAAGCTTTCTTT
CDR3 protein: CASSRSDGGTEAFF

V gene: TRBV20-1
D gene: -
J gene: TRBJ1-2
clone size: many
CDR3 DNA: TGCAGTGCTAGAGATAGTAGAGGGAACTATGGCTACACCTTC
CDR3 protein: CSARDSRGNYGYTF

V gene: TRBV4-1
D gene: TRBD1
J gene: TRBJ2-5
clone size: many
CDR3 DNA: TGCGCCAGCAGCCCCTGGACAGGGAGAATTGTCGGGGAGACCCAGTACTTC
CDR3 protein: CASSPWTGRIVGETQYF

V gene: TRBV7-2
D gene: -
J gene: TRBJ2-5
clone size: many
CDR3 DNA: TGTGCCAGCAGGTCGATAGGGGAGACCCAGTACTTC
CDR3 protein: CASRSIGETQYF

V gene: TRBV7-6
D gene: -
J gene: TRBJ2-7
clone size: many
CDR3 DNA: TGTGCCAGCAGCAAGAACAGGGATCCTAATTCCTACGAGCAGTACTTC
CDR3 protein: CASSKNRDPNSYEQYF

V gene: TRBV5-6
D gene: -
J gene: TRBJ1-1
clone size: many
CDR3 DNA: TGTGCCAGCAGCCTCCCCCCGGACACTGAAGCTTTCTTT
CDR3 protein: CASSLPPDTEAFF

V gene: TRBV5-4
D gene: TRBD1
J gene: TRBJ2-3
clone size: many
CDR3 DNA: TGTGCCAGTCATCTAAAAGGGGGCTTCACAGATACGCAGTATTTT
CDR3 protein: CASHLKGGFTDTQYF

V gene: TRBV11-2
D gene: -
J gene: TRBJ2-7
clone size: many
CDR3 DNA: TGTGCCAGCAGCCACAGTGTCGCCTACGAGCAGTACTTC
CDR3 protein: CASSHSVAYEQYF

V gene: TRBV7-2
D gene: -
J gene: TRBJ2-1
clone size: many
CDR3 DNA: TGTGCCAGCAGGCAAACCCGGGGATGGGGCGATGAGCAGTTCTTC
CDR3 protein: CASRQTRGWGDEQFF

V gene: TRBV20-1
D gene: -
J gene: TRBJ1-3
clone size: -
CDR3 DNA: TGCAGTGCTCCCAGGGGAGCCGGAAACACCATATATTTT
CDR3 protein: CSAPRGAGNTIYF

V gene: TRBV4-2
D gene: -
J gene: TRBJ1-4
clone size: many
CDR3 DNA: TGTGCCAGCAGCCAAGAGCGGGTGGGGCTTCAAAAACTGTTTTTT
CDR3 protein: CASSQERVGLQKLFF

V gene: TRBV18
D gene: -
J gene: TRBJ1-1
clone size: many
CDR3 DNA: TGCGCCAGCAGCCCCGCAGGGAGCAACACTGAAGCTTTCTTT
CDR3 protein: CASSPAGSNTEAFF

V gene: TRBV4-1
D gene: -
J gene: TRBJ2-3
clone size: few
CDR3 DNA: TGCGCCAGCAGCCAGTCCCTTAAGGGCAGCACAGATACGCAGTATTTT
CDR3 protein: CASSQSLKGSTDTQYF

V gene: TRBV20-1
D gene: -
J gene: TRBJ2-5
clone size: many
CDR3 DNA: TGCAGTGCTCCCCCTCGGGTAGGAGAGACCCAGTACTTC
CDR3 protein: CSAPPRVGETQYF

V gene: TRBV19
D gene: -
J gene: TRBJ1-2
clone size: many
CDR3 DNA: TGTGCCAGTAGTATTGGCAGGGGTTCTGGCTACACCTTC
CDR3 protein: CASSIGRGSGYTF

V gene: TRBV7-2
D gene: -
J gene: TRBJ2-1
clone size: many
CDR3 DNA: TGTGCCAGCAGCCCATCTGGACTAGAGCAGTTCTTC
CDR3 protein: CASSPSGLEQFF

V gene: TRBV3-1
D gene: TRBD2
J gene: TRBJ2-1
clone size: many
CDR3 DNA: TGTGCCAGCAGCCACCGCGGGGGGGCCTCCTACAATGAGCAGTTCTTC
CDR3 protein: CASSHRGGASYNEQFF

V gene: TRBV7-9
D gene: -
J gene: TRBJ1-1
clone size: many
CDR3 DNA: TGTGCCAGCAGCTTCGATACAGGGGAAGCTTTCTTT
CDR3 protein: CASSFDTGEAFF

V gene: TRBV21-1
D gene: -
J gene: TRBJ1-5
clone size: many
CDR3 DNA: TGTGCCAGCAGCGACCGGGACAGGGGGAGGAATCAGCCCCAGCATTTT
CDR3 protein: CASSDRDRGRNQPQHF

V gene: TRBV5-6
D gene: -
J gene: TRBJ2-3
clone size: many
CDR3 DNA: TGTGCCAGCAGCGAACAGGTGGATACGCAGTATTTT
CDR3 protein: CASSEQVDTQYF

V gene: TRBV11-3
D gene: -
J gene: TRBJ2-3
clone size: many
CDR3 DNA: TGTGCCAGCAGCGCTAGGACAGATTACACAGATACGCAGTATTTT
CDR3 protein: CASSARTDYTDTQYF

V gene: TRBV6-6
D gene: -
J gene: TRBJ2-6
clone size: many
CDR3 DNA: TGTGCCAGCAATCCCGGGATCTCTGGGGCCAACGTCCTGACTTTC
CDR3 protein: CASNPGISGANVLTF

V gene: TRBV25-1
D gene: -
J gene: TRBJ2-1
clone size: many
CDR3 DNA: TGTGCCAGCAGTTTCCGCTCGTGGGCAGGTGCTGAGCAGTTCTTC
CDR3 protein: CASSFRSWAGAEQFF

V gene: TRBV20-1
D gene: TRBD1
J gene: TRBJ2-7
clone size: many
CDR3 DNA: TGCAGTGCCCCCGACCCAGGGGGTTTCTCCTACGAGCAGTACTTC
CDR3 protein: CSAPDPGGFSYEQYF

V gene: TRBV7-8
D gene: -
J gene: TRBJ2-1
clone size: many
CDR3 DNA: TGTGCCAGCAGCTTAGGCCCTGGGGCAGGGAATGAGCAGTTCTTC
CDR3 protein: CASSLGPGAGNEQFF

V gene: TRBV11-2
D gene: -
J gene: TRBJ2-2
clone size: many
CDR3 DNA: TGTGCCAGCAGCCCAGTTGTGGAAACCGGGGAGCTGTTTTTT
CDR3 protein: CASSPVVETGELFF

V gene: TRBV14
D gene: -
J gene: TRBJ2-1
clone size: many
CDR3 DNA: TGTGCCACCATATGCCTAAATGAGCAGTTCTTC
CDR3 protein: CATICLNEQFF

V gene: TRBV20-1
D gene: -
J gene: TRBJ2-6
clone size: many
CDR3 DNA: TGCAGTGCTCTTTCTGGGGCCAACGTCCTGACTTTC
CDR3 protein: CSALSGANVLTF

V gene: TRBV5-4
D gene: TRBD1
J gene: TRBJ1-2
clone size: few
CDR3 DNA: TGTGCCAGCAGCTTGGAGGGGGCCTATGGCTACACCTTC
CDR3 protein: CASSLEGAYGYTF

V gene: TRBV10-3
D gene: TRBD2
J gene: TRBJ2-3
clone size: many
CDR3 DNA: TGTGCCGTCGGGACTAGAGACGGTACGCAGTATTTT
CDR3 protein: CAVGTRDGTQYF